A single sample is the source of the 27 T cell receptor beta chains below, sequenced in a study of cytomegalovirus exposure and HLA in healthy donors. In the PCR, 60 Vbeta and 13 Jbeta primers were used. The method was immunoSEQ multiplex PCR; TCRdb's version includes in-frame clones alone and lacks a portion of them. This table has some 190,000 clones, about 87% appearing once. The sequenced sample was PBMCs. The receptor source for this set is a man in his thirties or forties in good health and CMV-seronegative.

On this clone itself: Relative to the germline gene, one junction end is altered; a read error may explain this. CDR3 sequence (DNA): TGCGCCAGCAGGCAATCTGGACAGGGCCAAGAGACCCAGTACTTC. Protein product: CASRQSGQGQETQYF. V is TRBV23-1 and J is TRBJ2-5; TRBD1 matches 8 bases. TRBV23-1 is treated as an ORF (open reading frame) with a function not yet certain. This CDR3 contains 15 residues.

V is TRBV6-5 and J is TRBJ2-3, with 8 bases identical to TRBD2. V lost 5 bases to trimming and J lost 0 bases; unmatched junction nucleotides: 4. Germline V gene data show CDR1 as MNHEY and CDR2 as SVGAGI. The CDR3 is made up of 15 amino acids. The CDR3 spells CASSPRGGSTDTQYF. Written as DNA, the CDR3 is TGTGCCAGCAGTCCCCGGGGGGGAAGCACAGATACGCAGTATTTT.

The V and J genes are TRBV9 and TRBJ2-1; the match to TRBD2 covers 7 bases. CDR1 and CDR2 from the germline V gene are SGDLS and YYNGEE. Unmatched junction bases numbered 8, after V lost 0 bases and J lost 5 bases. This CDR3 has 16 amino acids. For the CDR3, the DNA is TGTGCCAGCAGCGTAGCCGGGACTAATACAAACAATGAGCAGTTCTTC. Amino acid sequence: CASSVAGTNTNNEQFF.

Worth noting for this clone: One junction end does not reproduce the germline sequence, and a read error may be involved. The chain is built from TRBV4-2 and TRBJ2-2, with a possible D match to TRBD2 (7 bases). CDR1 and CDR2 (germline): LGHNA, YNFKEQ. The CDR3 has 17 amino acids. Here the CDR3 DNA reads TGTGCCAGTAGCCGTGGCGGGGGCCCCCTAAACACCGGGGAGCTGTTTTTT. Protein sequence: CASSRGGGPLNTGELFF.

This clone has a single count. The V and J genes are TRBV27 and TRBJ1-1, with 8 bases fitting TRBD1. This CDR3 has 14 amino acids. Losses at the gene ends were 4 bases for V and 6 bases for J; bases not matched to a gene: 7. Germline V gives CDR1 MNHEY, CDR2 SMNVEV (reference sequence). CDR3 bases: TGTGCCAGCAGTTCCCCCAGGGGGCCTGCTGAAGCTTTCTTT. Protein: CASSSPRGPAEAFF.

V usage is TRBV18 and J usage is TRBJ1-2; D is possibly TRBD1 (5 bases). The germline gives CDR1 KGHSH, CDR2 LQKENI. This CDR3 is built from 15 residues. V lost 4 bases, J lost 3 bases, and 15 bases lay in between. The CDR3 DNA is TGTGCCAGCTCACTTAACGGGGGATCAGACTATGGCTACACCTTC. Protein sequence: CASSLNGGSDYGYTF.

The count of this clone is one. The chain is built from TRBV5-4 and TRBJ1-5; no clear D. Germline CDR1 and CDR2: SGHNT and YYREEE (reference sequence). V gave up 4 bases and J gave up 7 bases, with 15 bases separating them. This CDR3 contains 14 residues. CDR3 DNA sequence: TGTGCCAGCAGCCCAGAAGGGTCGGGGCAGCCCCAGCATTTT. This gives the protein CASSPEGSGQPQHF.

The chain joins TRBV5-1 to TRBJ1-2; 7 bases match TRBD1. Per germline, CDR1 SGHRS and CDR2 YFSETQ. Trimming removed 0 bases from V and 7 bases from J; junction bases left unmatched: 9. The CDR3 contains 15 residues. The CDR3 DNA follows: TGCGCCAGCAGCTTGGCCAACCGACAGGGAGCTGGCTACACCTTC. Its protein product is CASSLANRQGAGYTF.

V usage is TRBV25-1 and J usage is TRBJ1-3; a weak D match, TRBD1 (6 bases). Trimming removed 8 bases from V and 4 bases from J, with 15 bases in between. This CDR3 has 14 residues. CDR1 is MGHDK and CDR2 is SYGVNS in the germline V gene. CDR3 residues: CASEVGTLGNTIYF. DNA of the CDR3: TGTGCCAGCGAAGTTGGGACACTCGGAAACACCATATATTTT.

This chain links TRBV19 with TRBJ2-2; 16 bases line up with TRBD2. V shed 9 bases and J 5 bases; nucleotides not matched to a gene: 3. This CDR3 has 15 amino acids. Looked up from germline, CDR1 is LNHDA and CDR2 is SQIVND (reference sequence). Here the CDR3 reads CASGTSGGATGELFF. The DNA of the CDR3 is TGTGCCAGCGGGACTAGCGGGGGGGCTACCGGGGAGCTGTTTTTT.

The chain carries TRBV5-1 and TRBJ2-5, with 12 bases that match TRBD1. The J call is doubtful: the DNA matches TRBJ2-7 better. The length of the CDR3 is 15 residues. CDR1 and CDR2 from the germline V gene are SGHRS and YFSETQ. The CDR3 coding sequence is TGCGCCAGCAGCTCCCGGGACAGGGGGCTCTACGAGCAGTACTTC. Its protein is CASSSRDRGLYEQYF.

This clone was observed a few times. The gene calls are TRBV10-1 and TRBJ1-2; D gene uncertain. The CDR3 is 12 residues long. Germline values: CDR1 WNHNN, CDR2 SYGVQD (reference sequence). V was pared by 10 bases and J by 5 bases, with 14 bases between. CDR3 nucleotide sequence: TGCGCCACCATGGACGGACTTTATGGCTACACCTTC. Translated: CATMDGLYGYTF.

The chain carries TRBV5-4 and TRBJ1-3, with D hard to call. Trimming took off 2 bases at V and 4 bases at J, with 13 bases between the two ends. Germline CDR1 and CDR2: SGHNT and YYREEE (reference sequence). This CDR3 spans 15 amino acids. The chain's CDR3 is CASSFAPGSGNTIYF. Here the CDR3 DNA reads TGTGCCAGCAGCTTTGCGCCCGGTTCAGGAAACACCATATATTTT.

The CDR3 loop reads CASSLYAGPGGETQYF. The DNA of the CDR3 is TGTGCCAGCAGCTTGTATGCAGGGCCGGGGGGTGAGACCCAGTACTTC. This chain connects TRBV5-4 to TRBJ2-5; TRBD2 aligns across 7 bases. The V segment lost 1 base and the J segment 5 bases; nucleotides outside the gene matches: 11. The CDR3 is 16 amino acids. Germline-derived CDR1 and CDR2 are SGHNT and YYREEE (reference sequence).

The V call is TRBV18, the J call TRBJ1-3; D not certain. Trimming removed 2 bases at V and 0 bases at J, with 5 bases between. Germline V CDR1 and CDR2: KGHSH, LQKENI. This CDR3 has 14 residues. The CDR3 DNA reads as TGTGCCAGCTCACCAGCGGACTCTGGAAACACCATATATTTT. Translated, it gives CASSPADSGNTIYF.

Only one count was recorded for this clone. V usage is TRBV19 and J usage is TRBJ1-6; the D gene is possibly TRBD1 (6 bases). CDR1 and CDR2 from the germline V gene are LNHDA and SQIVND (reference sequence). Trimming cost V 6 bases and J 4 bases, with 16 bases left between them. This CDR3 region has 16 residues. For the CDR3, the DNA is TGTGCCAGTAGGGTACAGGGTATGGGATATAATTCACCCCTCCACTTT. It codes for CASRVQGMGYNSPLHF.

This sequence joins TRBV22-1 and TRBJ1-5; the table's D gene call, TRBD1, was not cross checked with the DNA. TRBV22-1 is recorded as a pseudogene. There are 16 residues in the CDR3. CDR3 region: CPGSNLDRAPGQPQHF. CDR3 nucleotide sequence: TGTCCTGGGAGCAACCTGGACAGGGCGCCGGGCCAGCCCCAGCATTTT.

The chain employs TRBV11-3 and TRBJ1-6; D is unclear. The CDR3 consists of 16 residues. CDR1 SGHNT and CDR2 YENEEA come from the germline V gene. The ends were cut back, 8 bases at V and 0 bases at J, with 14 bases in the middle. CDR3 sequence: CASRPEESSYNSPLHF. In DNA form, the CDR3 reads TGTGCCAGCCGCCCTGAGGAGTCCTCCTATAATTCACCCCTCCACTTT.

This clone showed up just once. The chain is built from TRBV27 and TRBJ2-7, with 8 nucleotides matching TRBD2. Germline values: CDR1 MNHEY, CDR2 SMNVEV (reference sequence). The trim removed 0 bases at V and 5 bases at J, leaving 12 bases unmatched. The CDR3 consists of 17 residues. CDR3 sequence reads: CASSLSGFPSGRNEQYF. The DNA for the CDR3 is TGTGCCAGCAGTTTATCTGGTTTTCCCAGCGGGAGAAACGAGCAGTACTTC.

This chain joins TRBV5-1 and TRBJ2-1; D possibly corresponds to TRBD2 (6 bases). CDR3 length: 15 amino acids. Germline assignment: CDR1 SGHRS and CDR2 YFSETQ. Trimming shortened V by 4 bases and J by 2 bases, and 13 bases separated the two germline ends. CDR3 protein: CASSLLALPYNEQFF. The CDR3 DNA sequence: TGCGCCAGCAGCCTGCTAGCGCTCCCCTACAATGAGCAGTTCTTC.

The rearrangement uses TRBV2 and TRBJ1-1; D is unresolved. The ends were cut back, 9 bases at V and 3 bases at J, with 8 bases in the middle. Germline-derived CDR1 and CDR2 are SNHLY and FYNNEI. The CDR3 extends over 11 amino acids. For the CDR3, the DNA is TGTGCCAGTAAGACTTACACTGAAGCTTTCTTT. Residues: CASKTYTEAFF.

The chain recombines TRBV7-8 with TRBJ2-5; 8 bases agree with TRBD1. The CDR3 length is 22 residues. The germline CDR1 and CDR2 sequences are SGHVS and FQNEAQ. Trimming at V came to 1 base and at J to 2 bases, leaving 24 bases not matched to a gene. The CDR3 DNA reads TGTGCCAGCAGCTTAGGGGAGCTGGGGACAGGCCCCGAGTGGGGGGTGCAAGAGACCCAGTACTTC. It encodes CASSLGELGTGPEWGVQETQYF.

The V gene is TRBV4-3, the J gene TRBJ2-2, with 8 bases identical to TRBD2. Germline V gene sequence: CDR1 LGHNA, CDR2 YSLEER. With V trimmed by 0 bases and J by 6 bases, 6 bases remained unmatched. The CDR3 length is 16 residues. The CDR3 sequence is CASSQEAGGLAGELFF. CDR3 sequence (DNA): TGCGCCAGCAGCCAAGAGGCGGGGGGCCTTGCCGGGGAGCTGTTTTTT.

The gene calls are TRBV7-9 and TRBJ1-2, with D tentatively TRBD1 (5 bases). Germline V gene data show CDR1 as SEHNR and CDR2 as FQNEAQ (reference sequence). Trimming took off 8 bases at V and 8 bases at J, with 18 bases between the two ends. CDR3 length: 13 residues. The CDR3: CASGRGPSGGYTF. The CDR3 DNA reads TGTGCCAGCGGGCGGGGCCCTTCGGGGGGCTACACCTTC. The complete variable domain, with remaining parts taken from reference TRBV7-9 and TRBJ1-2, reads DTGVSQNPRHKITKRGQNVTFRCDPISEHNRLYWYRQTLGQGPEFLTYFQNEAQLEKSRLLSDRFSAERPKGSFSTLEIQRTEQGDSAMYLCASGRGPSGGYTFGSGTRLTVV.

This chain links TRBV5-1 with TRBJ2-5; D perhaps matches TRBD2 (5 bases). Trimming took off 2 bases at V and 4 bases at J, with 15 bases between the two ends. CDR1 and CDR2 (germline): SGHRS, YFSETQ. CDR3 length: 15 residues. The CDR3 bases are TGCGCCAGCAGCTTCCTGGCCGAGGGTCCAGAGACCCAGTACTTC. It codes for CASSFLAEGPETQYF.

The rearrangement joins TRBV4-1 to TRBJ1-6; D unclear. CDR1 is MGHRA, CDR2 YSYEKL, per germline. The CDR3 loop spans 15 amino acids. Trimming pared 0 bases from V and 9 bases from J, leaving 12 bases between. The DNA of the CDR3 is TGCGCCAGCAGCCAAGACTCCCTCTCGTCTTCACCCCTCCACTTT. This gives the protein CASSQDSLSSSPLHF.

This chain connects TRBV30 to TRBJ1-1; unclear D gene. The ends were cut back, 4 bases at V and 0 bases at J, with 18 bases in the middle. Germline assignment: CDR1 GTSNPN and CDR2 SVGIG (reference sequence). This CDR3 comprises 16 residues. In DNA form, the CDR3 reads TGTGCCTGGACTAACCCCCTTGCGAGGTTGAACACTGAAGCTTTCTTT. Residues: CAWTNPLARLNTEAFF.